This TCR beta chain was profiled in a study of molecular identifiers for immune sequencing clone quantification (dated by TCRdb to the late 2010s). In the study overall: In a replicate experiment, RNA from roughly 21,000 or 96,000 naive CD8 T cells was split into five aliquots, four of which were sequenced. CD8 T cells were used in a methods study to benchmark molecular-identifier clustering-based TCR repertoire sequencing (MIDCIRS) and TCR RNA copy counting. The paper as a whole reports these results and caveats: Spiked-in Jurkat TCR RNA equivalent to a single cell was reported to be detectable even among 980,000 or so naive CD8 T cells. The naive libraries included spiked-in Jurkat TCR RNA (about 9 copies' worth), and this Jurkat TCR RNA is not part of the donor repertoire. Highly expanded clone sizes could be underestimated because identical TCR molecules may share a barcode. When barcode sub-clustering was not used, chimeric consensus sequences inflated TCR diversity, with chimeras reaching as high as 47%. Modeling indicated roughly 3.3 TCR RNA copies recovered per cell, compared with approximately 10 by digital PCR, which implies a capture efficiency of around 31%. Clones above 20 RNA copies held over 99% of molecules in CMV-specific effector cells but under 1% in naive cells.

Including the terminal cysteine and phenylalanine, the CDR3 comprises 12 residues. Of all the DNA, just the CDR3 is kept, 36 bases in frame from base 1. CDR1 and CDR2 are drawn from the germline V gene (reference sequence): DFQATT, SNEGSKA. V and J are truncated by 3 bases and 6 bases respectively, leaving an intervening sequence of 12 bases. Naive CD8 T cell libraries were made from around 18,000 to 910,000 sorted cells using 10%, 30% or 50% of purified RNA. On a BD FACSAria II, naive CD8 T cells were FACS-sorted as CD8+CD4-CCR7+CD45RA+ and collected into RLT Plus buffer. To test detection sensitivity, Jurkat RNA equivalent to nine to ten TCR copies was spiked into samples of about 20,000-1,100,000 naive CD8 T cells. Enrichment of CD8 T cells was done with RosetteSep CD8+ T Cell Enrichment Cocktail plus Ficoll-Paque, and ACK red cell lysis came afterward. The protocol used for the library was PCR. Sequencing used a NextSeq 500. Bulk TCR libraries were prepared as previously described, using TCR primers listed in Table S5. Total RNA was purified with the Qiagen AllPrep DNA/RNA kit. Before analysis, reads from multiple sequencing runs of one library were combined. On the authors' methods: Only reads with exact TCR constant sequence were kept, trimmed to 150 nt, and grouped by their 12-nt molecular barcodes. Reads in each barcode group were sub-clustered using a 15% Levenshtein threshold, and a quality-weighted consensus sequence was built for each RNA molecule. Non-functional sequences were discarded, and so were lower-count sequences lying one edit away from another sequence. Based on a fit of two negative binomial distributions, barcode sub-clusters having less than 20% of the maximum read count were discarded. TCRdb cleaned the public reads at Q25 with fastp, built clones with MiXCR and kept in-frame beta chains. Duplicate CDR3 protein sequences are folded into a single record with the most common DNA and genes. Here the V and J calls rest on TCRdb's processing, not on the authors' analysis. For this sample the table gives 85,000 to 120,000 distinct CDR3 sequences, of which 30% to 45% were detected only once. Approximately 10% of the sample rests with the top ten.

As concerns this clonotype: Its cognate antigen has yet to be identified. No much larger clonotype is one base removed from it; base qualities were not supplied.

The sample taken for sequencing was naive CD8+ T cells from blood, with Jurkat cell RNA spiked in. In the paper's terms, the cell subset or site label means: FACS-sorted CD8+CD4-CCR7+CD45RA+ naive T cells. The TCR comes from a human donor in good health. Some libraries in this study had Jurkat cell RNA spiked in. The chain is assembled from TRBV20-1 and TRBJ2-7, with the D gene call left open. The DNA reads TGCAGTGCTAGTCTCAGAGCCCCCGAGCAGTACTTC. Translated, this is CSASLRAPEQYF.